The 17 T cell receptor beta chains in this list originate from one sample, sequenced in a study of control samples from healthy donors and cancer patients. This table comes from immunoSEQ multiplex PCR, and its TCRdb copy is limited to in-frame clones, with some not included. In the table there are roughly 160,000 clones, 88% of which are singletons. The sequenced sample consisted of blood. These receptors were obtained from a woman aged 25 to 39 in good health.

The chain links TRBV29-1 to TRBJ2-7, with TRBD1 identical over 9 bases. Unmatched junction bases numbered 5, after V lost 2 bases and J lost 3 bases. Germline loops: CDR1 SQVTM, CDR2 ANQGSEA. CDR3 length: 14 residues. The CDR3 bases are TGCAGCGTTGAATTTGGGACAGGGTTCTACGAGCAGTACTTC. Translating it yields CSVEFGTGFYEQYF.

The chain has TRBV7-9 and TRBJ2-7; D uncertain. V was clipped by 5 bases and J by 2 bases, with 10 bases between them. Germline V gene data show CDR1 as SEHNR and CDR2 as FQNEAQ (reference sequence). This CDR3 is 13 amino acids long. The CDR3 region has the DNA TGTGCCAGCAGCCAAACCGGTACCTACGAGCAGTACTTC. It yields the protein CASSQTGTYEQYF. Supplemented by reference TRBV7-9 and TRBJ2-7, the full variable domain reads DTGVSQNPRHKITKRGQNVTFRCDPISEHNRLYWYRQTLGQGPEFLTYFQNEAQLEKSRLLSDRFSAERPKGSFSTLEIQRTEQGDSAMYLCASSQTGTYEQYFGPGTRLTVT.

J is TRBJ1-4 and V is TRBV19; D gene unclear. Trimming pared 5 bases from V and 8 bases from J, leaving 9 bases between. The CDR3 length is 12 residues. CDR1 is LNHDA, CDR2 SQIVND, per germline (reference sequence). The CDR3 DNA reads TGTGCCAGTAGTTCCCGCCGGGAAAAACTGTTTTTT. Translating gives CASSSRREKLFF.

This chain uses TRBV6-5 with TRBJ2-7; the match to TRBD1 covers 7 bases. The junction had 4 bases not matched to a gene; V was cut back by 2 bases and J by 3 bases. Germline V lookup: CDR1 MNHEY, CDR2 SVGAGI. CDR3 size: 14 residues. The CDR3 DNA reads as TGTGCCAGCAGTTACCGACAGGGCCTCTACGAGCAGTACTTC. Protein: CASSYRQGLYEQYF.

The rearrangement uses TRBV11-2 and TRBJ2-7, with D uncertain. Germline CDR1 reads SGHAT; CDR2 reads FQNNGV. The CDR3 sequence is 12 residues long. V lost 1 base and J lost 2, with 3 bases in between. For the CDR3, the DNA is TGTGCCAGCAGCTTAGGGACCTACGAGCAGTACTTC. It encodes CASSLGTYEQYF.

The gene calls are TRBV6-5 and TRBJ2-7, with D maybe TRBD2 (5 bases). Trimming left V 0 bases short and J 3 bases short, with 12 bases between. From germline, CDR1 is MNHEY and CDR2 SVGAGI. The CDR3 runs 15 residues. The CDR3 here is CASSYSGGRYYEQYF. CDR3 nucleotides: TGTGCCAGCAGTTACTCAGGCGGGCGTTACTACGAGCAGTACTTC.

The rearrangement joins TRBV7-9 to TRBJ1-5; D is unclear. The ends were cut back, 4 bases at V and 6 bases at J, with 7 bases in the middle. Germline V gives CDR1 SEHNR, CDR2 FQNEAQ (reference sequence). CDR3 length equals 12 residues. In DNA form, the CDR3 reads TGTGCCAGCAGCTCATGGGGTCAGCCCCAGCATTTT. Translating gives CASSSWGQPQHF.

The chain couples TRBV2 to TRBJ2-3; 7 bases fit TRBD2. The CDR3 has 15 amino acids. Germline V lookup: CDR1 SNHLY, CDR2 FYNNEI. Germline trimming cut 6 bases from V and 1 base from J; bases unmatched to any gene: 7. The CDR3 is CASRAGPTRTDTQYF. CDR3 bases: TGTGCCAGCAGAGCGGGACCGACCCGCACAGATACGCAGTATTTT.

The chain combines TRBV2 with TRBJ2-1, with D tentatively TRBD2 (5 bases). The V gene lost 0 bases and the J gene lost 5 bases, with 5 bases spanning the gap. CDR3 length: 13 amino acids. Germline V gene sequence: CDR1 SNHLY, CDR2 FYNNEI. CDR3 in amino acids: CASSEARDNEQFF. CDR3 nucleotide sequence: TGTGCCAGCAGTGAAGCGAGGGACAATGAGCAGTTCTTC.

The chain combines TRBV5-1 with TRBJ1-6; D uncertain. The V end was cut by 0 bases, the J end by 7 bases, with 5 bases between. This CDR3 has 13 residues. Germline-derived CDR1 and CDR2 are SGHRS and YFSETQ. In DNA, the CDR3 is TGCGCCAGCAGCTTGGCCCAGAATTCACCCCTCCACTTT. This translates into CASSLAQNSPLHF. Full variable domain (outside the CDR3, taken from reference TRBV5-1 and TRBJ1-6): KAGVTQTPRYLIKTRGQQVTLSCSPISGHRSVSWYQQTPGQGLQFLFEYFSETQRNKGNFPGRFSGRQFSNSRSEMNVSTLELGDSALYLCASSLAQNSPLHFGNGTRLTVT.

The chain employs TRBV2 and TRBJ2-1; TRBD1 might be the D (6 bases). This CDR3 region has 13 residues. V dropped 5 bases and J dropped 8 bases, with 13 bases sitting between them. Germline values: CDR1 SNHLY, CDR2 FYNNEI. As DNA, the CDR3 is TGTGCCAGCAGTAACAGGGATGGCGATGAGCAGTTCTTC. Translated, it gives CASSNRDGDEQFF.

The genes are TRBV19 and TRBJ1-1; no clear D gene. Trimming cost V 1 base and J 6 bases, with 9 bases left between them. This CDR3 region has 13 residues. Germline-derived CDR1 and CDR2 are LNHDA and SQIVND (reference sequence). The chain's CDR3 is CASSIAGRAEAFF. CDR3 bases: TGTGCCAGTAGTATAGCCGGGAGGGCTGAAGCTTTCTTT.

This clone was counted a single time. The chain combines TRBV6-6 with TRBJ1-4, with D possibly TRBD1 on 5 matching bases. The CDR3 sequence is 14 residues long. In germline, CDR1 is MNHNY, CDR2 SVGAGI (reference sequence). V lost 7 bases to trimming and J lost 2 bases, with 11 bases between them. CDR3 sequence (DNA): TGTGCCAGCAACTCCAGGGACACTAATGAAAAACTGTTTTTT. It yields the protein CASNSRDTNEKLFF.

CDR3 sequence: CALGRASEKLFF. In DNA form, the CDR3 reads TGTGCCTTAGGGCGAGCTAGCGAAAAACTGTTTTTT. The chain couples TRBV28 to TRBJ1-4; no clear D. Per germline, CDR1 MDHEN and CDR2 SYDVKM. The V gene lost 11 bases and the J gene lost 8 bases, with 15 bases spanning the gap. The CDR3 covers 12 residues.

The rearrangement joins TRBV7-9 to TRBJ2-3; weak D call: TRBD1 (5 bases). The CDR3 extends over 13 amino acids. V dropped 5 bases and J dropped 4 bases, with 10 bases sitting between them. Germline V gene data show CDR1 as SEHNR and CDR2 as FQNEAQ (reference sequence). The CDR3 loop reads CASSIRVPDTQYF. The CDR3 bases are TGTGCCAGCAGCATCAGGGTCCCAGATACGCAGTATTTT. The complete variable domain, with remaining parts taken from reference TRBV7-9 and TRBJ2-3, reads DTGVSQNPRHKITKRGQNVTFRCDPISEHNRLYWYRQTLGQGPEFLTYFQNEAQLEKSRLLSDRFSAERPKGSFSTLEIQRTEQGDSAMYLCASSIRVPDTQYFGPGTRLTVL.

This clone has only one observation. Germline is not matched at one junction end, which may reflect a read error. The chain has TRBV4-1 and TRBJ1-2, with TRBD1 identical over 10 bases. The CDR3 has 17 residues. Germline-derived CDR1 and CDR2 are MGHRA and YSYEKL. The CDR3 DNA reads TGCGCCAGCAGCCAAACGACAGGGGGCGACCAAGGCTATAGCTACACCTTC. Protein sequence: CASSQTTGGDQGYSYTF.

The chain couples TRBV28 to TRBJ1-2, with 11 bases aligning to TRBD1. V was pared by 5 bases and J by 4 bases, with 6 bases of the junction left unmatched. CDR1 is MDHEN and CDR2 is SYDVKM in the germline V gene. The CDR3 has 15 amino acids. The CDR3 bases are TGTGCCAGCAGTCCCGGGACAGGGGGGGGCTATGGCTACACCTTC. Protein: CASSPGTGGGYGYTF.